What follows is one T cell receptor (beta chain) and its context. Its recognized antigen is unknown. Base qualities were left out, and no much larger clone turns up one base away. Libraries were built with the immunoSEQ multiplex PCR assay. For the multiplex PCR, a mixture combining 60 forward primers for TCR Vbeta segments and 13 reverse primers for TCR Jbeta segments was used. A multiplex PCR assay on genomic DNA amplified the CDR3 region of rearranged TCR beta genes. The amplified TCR beta libraries were sequenced on the Illumina HiSeq System as 87-base-pair reads. The paper's data handling went like this. A later analysis counted approximately 84 million unique TCR beta chains across the 666 repertoires, and some 11 million of these chains were shared by at least two donors. Raw reads were error-corrected and collapsed into unique sequences with a nearest-neighbor algorithm that merged closely related sequences to remove PCR and sequencing errors. CDR3 sequences were aligned to IMGT reference sequences to assign V, D and J gene segments. Each retained sequence needed at least a six-nucleotide match to both a V gene segment and a J gene segment. Rearrangements were classified as productive when the CDR3 lacked stop codons and remained in frame with V and J, and all other rearrangements were classified as non-productive. CDR3 was defined according to IMGT convention as the region running from the second conserved V-encoded cysteine to the conserved J-encoded phenylalanine. The earlier analysis of some 600 of the donors excluded sequences that lacked an unambiguous match to a single V gene segment. An earlier analysis of about 590 of the donors classified V segments as functional when productive rearrangements were above 56.7% and as segregating when the standard deviation between donors was above 5%. A statistical classification framework was built for diagnosing cytomegalovirus status from the catalog of TCR beta chain sequences. In a later analysis, TCR nucleotide sequences were compared against IMGT/GENE-DB human TR gene sequences so that V and J genes could be assigned. A later analysis assigned CDR3 sequences and most-parsimonious VDJ recombination scenarios with the TCRdist pipeline. In a later analysis, each TCR beta chain was defined by its CDR3 amino acid sequence together with its V-gene family, and reads without a unique V-gene family were excluded. To address suspected cross-contamination and a sequencing artifact, a later analysis removed 592 highly shared, low-generation-probability nucleotide sequences. For each public chain, a later analysis derived a clonal expansion index from normalized ranks of inferred template counts within each repertoire. A later analysis computed generation probabilities with a VDJ recombination model fitted to out-of-frame rearrangements, and checked the results against IGoR. In a later analysis, hypergeometric tests were used to score TCR-TCR, TCR-HLA and TCR-CMV co-occurrence, with a repertoire-size bias correction applied to TCR pairs. In a later analysis, false discovery rates were estimated by permuting HLA or CMV assignments 20 times. In a later analysis, co-occurring TCRs were grouped with DBSCAN, and TCRdist sequence similarity was added when clustering was performed within HLA-allele-positive subsets. For co-occurrence clustering, repertoires with fewer than 30,000 or more than 120,000 public chains were excluded, along with roughly 5 repertoires with anomalous nucleotide sharing. Imported from immuneACCESS, the table was reduced by TCRdb to in-frame sequences with V and J called. These copies leave out some clones; in studies compared against another copy, an unresolved V gene accounts for under half, and the cause of the remainder is not known. Clonal size and the V and J genes are those of that table, whereas D and trimming came from the DNA. Here the sample has some 130,000 clones; around 77% occur a single time. In total, the top ten clones hold around 1.2% of the sample.

This specimen comes from a study of cytomegalovirus exposure and HLA in healthy donors (dated by TCRdb to 2016 to 2017). About the study as a whole: An earlier analysis of some 620 of the donors reported approximately 280 Gb of sequence data and around 120 million unique TCR beta sequences obtained from some 200 million T cells. An early release covering 550 to 650 HLA-typed donors comprised roughly 300 gigabases of sequencing data and around 80 million unique TCR sequences. Of the 300 to 500 genotyped donors, 65% to 90% were placed in the genetic ancestry cluster associated with self-reported Caucasian donors. The study aimed to test whether cataloging public T cell receptors could reveal signatures of past pathogen exposure. The study profiled the T cell repertoires of 550 to 700 subjects by immunosequencing and related them to cytomegalovirus serostatus. Besides the first cohort of roughly 660 subjects, a separate validation cohort made up of 90 to 150 different subjects was used. To predict cytomegalovirus infection status, the study combined high-throughput TCR immunosequencing, statistical association of individual TCRs with disease status, and machine learning. To study patterns of TCR occurrence, a later analysis re-analyzed previously published TCR beta repertoires from 650 to 750 donors and added high-resolution HLA genotyping. The later analysis used no new phenotypic data to find candidate immune exposures, relying instead on TCR beta sequences and their occurrence across donors. An earlier analysis of some 600 of the donors applied high-throughput TCR beta sequencing to assess whether each TCR beta V gene segment acted as functional or pseudogenic. Donor age, sex, ethnicity and CMV serostatus were collected together with the repertoire data. Genome-wide SNP genotypes for about 60% of the 666 donors were used in a later genetic analysis, which treated that subset as a discovery cohort. Every repertoire in the discovery cohort had been generated on one and the same sequencing platform. Class I and class II HLA loci were covered by the typing at four-digit resolution. The number of donors typed differed by locus, with roughly 629-640 for A, B, C, DRB1 and DQB1, 522 for DQA1, nearly 610 for DPA1, and around 460 for DPB1. About five DR-DQ haplotypes were treated as single units for association and clustering because of strong linkage in the cohort. Among under 450 genotyped donors of the cohort, an average of around 240,000 unique TCR beta nucleotide sequences were sequenced per donor, 15% to 20% of them non-productive.

The cohort was made up of several hundred healthy bone marrow donors. At the time of sampling, all cohort members were nominally healthy, though unrecorded immune exposures were likely present. The donor was CMV seronegative and was included in the group of a few hundred seronegative cohort members. Each donor provided a peripheral blood sample, and peripheral blood mononuclear cells were used for TCR beta sequencing. The Qiagen DNeasy Blood Extraction Kit was used to extract genomic DNA from the blood cell samples. Overall results and qualifications from the work: Some IMGT-functional V segments, including TRBV6-2 and TRBV6-3, could not be told apart with the 87-base-pair reads, so those segments were excluded. The study gave a list of about 150 TCR beta chains associated with cytomegalovirus. V-gene and J-gene trimming of TCR beta chains was associated with a missense DCLRE1C variant in a later genetic analysis, and the association was replicated in an independent cohort. In vitro tests confirmed that three of the cytomegalovirus-associated TCR beta chains recognize cytomegalovirus antigens. A further reported finding was that TCR beta sequences accurately predicted the HLA-A and HLA-B alleles for most subjects in the first cohort. Compared with equally common non-associated chains, HLA-associated TCR beta chains in a later analysis were more clonally expanded and had lower generation probabilities. When HLA alleles, especially DR and DQ, strongly co-occurred, TCR associations were difficult to assign to individual alleles. Several of the top co-occurrence clusters appeared to be linked to parvovirus B19, influenza, CMV and Epstein-Barr virus, according to a later analysis. The classifier was reported to diagnose cytomegalovirus status with high specificity and sensitivity in both the original and validation cohorts. Because HLA typing was missing for some donors at each locus, association tests included only the typed subset. Correlated functional status among segregating V segments might be attributable to linkage disequilibrium, but an unknown experimental factor could not be ruled out. Sequencing depth was assumed to be roughly uniform across donors in the presence/absence analyses, though that assumption may not hold. The earlier analysis of approximately 540 of the donors excluded roughly 17 rarely observed V segments, including chromosome 9 orphons, because counts were too low. At a false discovery rate of 0.05, a later analysis linked under 20,000 TCR beta sequences to specific HLA alleles. A cluster of highly shared sequence variants was judged likely to represent a technical artifact of the sequencing pipeline. Only TCR beta chains were sequenced in this cohort, and the absence of alpha or paired-chain data limited detectable features. Across donors, most TCR sequences were observed very rarely, whereas some public TCRs were present in many individuals. According to a later genetic analysis, donors in an Asian-associated ancestry cluster had fewer N-insertions in productive TCRs than the approximately 700-donor mean. In a later analysis, the rate of TCR association differed among HLA loci, with DRB1 alleles having the most associated TCRs and HLA-C alleles having the fewest. For the cohort, immune exposure information was limited to CMV serostatus. According to the authors, the approach could potentially be generalized to other disease states and immunological phenotypes. According to a later analysis, most CMV-associated TCR beta chains appeared to be HLA-restricted, and the HLA associations seemed to be driven largely by CMV exposure. In an earlier analysis of roughly 560 of the donors, most TCR beta V segments were observed in productive rearrangements about 90% or about 30% of the time, broadly matching IMGT annotations.

For CDR1 and CDR2, the germline V gene lists MGHDK and SYGVNS. Including cysteine and phenylalanine, the CDR3 has 15 amino acids. Of all the DNA, just the CDR3 is kept, 45 bases in frame from base 1. Trimming removed 4 bases from V and 4 bases from J, leaving 15 bases between the germline ends. The sequencing input was PBMCs. The receptor's source is a man aged 45-60 years in good health and CMV-seronegative. Here the chain combines TRBV25-1 and TRBJ2-3; TRBD2 is a possible D gene, resting on 5 matching bases. The CDR3 corresponds to CASSGEMGSADTQYF. The bases read TGTGCCAGCAGTGGGGAGATGGGATCTGCAGATACGCAGTATTTT.